Listed here are 28 T cell receptor beta chains from one sample, sequenced in a study of shared clonotypes between healthy human individuals (TCRdb year 2020). Libraries came from the immunoSEQ multiplex PCR assay. What TCRdb holds here is the immuneACCESS table cut down to in-frame rearrangements. Part of the clones is not present; checked against another copy, under half of the missing clones reflect an unresolved V gene, and the others are unexplained. The sample has some 2,000,000 clones on record, 95% of them singletons. Clones ranked in the top ten supply 0.13% of the sample. The specimen was naive CD4+ T cells sorted from blood. The sample's cell subset or site label, in plain terms: CD45RA+ positively selected. These receptors were collected from a young man in good health.

The rearrangement joins TRBV6-5 to TRBJ1-2; 10 bases fit TRBD1. The CDR3 has 13 amino acids. With 6 bases clipped from V and 4 bases from J, the junction kept 2 bases outside the gene matches. The germline CDR1 and CDR2 sequences are MNHEY and SVGAGI. CDR3 coding DNA: TGTGCCAGCAGGGACAGGGGGGGCTATGGCTACACCTTC. Protein: CASRDRGGYGYTF.

The genes are TRBV10-2 and TRBJ1-1, with D possibly matching TRBD1 (6 bases). The germline V gene encodes CDR1 WSHSY and CDR2 SAAADI. Trimming shortened V by 2 bases and J by 0 bases, and 16 bases separated the two germline ends. This CDR3 spans 17 amino acids. CDR3 nucleotides: TGCGCCAGCAGTGAGAGCGTGTGGACAGAAATGAACACTGAAGCTTTCTTT. Translated, it gives CASSESVWTEMNTEAFF.

The CDR3 loop is CAISDSQGKTEAFF. As DNA, the CDR3 is TGTGCCATCAGTGATTCACAGGGTAAGACTGAAGCTTTCTTT. The chain carries TRBV10-3 and TRBJ1-1; perhaps TRBD1 as D (6 bases). Germline V CDR1 and CDR2: ENHRY, SYGVKD. The CDR3 loop spans 14 amino acids. V shed 3 bases and J shed 5 bases, with 13 bases lying between them.

The V and J genes are TRBV18 and TRBJ2-7, with D perhaps being TRBD1 or TRBD2 (6 bases each). Germline lookup yields CDR1 KGHSH and CDR2 LQKENI. The CDR3 consists of 16 residues. Trimming shortened V by 3 bases and J by 2 bases, and 17 bases separated the two germline ends. The CDR3 DNA sequence: TGTGCCAGCTCACCGCAGGAGGGGGGCCATACCTACGAGCAGTACTTC. It yields the protein CASSPQEGGHTYEQYF.

This chain connects TRBV5-1 to TRBJ1-2; D is ambiguous. V dropped 5 bases and J dropped 2 bases, with 13 bases sitting between them. Germline V lookup: CDR1 SGHRS, CDR2 YFSETQ. CDR3 length: 14 amino acids. The CDR3 sequence is CASSPSDGNYGYTF. The CDR3 region has the DNA TGCGCCAGCAGTCCTTCTGACGGAAACTATGGCTACACCTTC. Using reference TRBV5-1 and TRBJ1-2 for the parts outside the CDR3, the full variable domain is KAGVTQTPRYLIKTRGQQVTLSCSPISGHRSVSWYQQTPGQGLQFLFEYFSETQRNKGNFPGRFSGRQFSNSRSEMNVSTLELGDSALYLCASSPSDGNYGYTFGSGTRLTVV.

The rearrangement links TRBV4-2 to TRBJ2-7, with 13 bases identical to TRBD2. Per the germline V gene, CDR1 is LGHNA and CDR2 is YNFKEQ. Germline trimming cut 4 bases from V and 5 bases from J; bases unmatched to any gene: 20. CDR3 size: 20 residues. The CDR3 DNA reads TGTGCCAGCAGCCTAGGGTTAGGACTAGCGGGGGCTCAATCAATGCACGAGCAGTACTTC. Its protein is CASSLGLGLAGAQSMHEQYF.

Comment on this clone: The sample holds other DNA sequences that translate to the same CDR3. The CDR3 bases are TGCGCCAGCAGCTTGGGGGGACAGGGAAATTCACCCCTCCACTTT. Translating it yields CASSLGGQGNSPLHF. The V gene is TRBV5-1, the J gene TRBJ1-6, with 9 nucleotides matching TRBD1. J lost 7 bases, V lost 0 bases, and 2 bases had no gene match. CDR1 is SGHRS and CDR2 is YFSETQ in the germline V gene. The CDR3 runs to 15 residues. Looking up the rest from reference TRBV5-1 and TRBJ1-6 gives the full variable domain: KAGVTQTPRYLIKTRGQQVTLSCSPISGHRSVSWYQQTPGQGLQFLFEYFSETQRNKGNFPGRFSGRQFSNSRSEMNVSTLELGDSALYLCASSLGGQGNSPLHFGNGTRLTVT.

A note on this clone: A much more abundant neighbour one base away suggests this may be a read error. The J gene is TRBJ1-4, the V gene TRBV2; no firm D call. V gave up 6 bases and J gave up 0 bases, with 5 bases separating them. This CDR3 is 13 amino acids long. Germline V lookup: CDR1 SNHLY, CDR2 FYNNEI. The CDR3 region has the DNA TGTGCCAGCAGGGGAGCAACTAATGAAAAACTGTTTTTT. This gives the protein CASRGATNEKLFF.

The chain recombines TRBV7-9 with TRBJ1-3; D not certain. Trimming took 4 bases from V and 0 from J, leaving 1 base between them. CDR3 size: 12 residues. The germline CDR1 and CDR2 sequences are SEHNR and FQNEAQ (reference sequence). Here the CDR3 DNA reads TGTGCCAGCAGCTACTCTGGAAACACCATATATTTT. It codes for CASSYSGNTIYF.

The chain employs TRBV6-1 and TRBJ2-3; D uncertain. Trimming took 5 bases from V and 0 from J, leaving 9 bases between them. CDR1 MNHNS and CDR2 SASEGT come from the germline V gene. CDR3 length: 14 amino acids. The CDR3 nucleotides are TGTGCCAGCAGTAACGGGTTTAGCACAGATACGCAGTATTTT. Translating gives CASSNGFSTDTQYF.

This clone was counted a single time. The chain carries TRBV28 and TRBJ2-2; 13 nucleotides match TRBD2. After removal of 4 bases from V and 7 bases from J, the junction contained 12 bases not matched to a gene. The CDR3 runs 18 residues. CDR1 is MDHEN and CDR2 is SYDVKM in the germline V gene. The DNA for the CDR3 is TGTGCCAGCAGTTCCCCCGGACTAGCGGGGGCCGCTCGCGGGGAGCTGTTTTTT. Its translation: CASSSPGLAGAARGELFF.

The chain recombines TRBV28 with TRBJ2-7; D ambiguous. The CDR3 sequence is 12 residues long. V gave up 2 bases and J gave up 6 bases, with 8 bases separating them. Per germline, CDR1 MDHEN and CDR2 SYDVKM. Here the CDR3 reads CASSLEQAEQYF. Written as DNA, the CDR3 is TGTGCCAGCAGTTTAGAGCAAGCCGAGCAGTACTTC.

This clone showed up many times. This sequence joins TRBV5-1 and TRBJ1-1; 8 positions agree with TRBD1. The CDR3 is 16 amino acids. Germline CDR1 SGHRS, CDR2 YFSETQ. V lost 0 bases, J lost 6 bases, and 10 bases stayed unmatched. CDR3 sequence (DNA): TGCGCCAGCAGCTTGGTAGGCAGGGGGCGAGGCGCTGAAGCTTTCTTT. It yields the protein CASSLVGRGRGAEAFF.

V gene TRBV21-1 combines with J gene TRBJ2-7; the table's D gene call, TRBD1, was not cross checked with the DNA. TRBV21-1 is a known pseudogene. The CDR3 is 15 residues long. The CDR3 nucleotides are TGTGCCAGCAGCAAAGTTTCACCCAGCTCCTACGAGCAGTACTTC. Its translation: CASSKVSPSSYEQYF.

The rearrangement uses TRBV5-4 and TRBJ2-7; 16 nucleotides line up with TRBD2. The CDR3 has 16 amino acids. CDR1 is SGHNT and CDR2 is YYREEE in the germline V gene (reference sequence). V lost 2 bases to trimming and J lost 9 bases; unmatched junction nucleotides: 8. The chain's CDR3 is CASSFFGTSGRVAQYF. CDR3 nucleotide sequence: TGTGCCAGCAGCTTCTTCGGGACTAGCGGGAGGGTTGCGCAGTACTTC.

The chain employs TRBV5-6 and TRBJ1-1, with D uncertain. Between the trimmed V and J ends, which lost 7 bases and 3 bases, there was a span of 16 bases. Per the germline V gene, CDR1 is SGHDT and CDR2 is YYEEEE. The CDR3 runs 14 residues. This CDR3 is CASSWRGGYTEAFF. In DNA form, the CDR3 reads TGTGCCAGCTCCTGGCGGGGTGGATACACTGAAGCTTTCTTT.

The V and J genes are TRBV5-1 and TRBJ2-3, with 8 bases lining up with TRBD1. J was trimmed by 5 bases and V by 1 base; bases with no gene match: 3. Germline CDR1 and CDR2: SGHRS and YFSETQ. This CDR3 spans 14 amino acids. Written as DNA, the CDR3 is TGCGCCAGCAGCTTGAAACAGGGGGTAGATACGCAGTATTTT. Protein: CASSLKQGVDTQYF.

This chain links TRBV30 with TRBJ1-1; D might be TRBD1 (5 bases). Germline V gene sequence: CDR1 GTSNPN, CDR2 SVGIG (reference sequence). This CDR3 contains 12 residues. Trimming removed 4 bases at V and 4 bases at J, with 10 bases between. Written as DNA, the CDR3 is TGTGCCTGGACGGTGGGGCCCACTGAAGCTTTCTTT. Amino acid sequence: CAWTVGPTEAFF.

The J gene is TRBJ2-5, the V gene TRBV7-3; no clear D gene. Germline CDR1 and CDR2: SGHTA and FQGTGA. Trimming took off 5 bases at V and 9 bases at J, with 16 bases between the two ends. CDR3 length: 13 residues. The CDR3: CASSLTFEQAQYF. For the CDR3, the DNA is TGTGCCAGCAGCCTCACCTTTGAGCAAGCCCAGTACTTC.

The gene calls are TRBV11-2 and TRBJ2-7; D possibly uses TRBD1 or TRBD2 (5 bases each). Looked up from germline, CDR1 is SGHAT and CDR2 is FQNNGV. V lost 5 bases to trimming and J lost 6 bases, with 17 bases between them. The CDR3 runs 14 residues. The CDR3 is CASSQGRAGVEQYF. CDR3 sequence (DNA): TGTGCCAGCAGCCAGGGACGGGCTGGAGTCGAGCAGTACTTC.

The chain couples TRBV27 to TRBJ2-7, with D perhaps matching TRBD1 or TRBD2 (5 bases each). Germline V gene lookup returns CDR1 MNHEY and CDR2 SMNVEV (reference sequence). V dropped 7 bases and J dropped 3 bases, with 25 bases sitting between them. The CDR3 sequence is 17 residues long. The CDR3 spells CASNPPPRDALVYEQYF. As DNA, the CDR3 is TGTGCCAGCAACCCACCCCCCAGGGACGCACTTGTCTACGAGCAGTACTTC.

This chain connects TRBV6-5 to TRBJ1-2, with 9 bases that match TRBD1. The CDR3 has 14 residues. V was clipped by 5 bases and J by 7 bases; unmatched bases: 8. The V gene's germline CDR1 is MNHEY and CDR2 SVGAGI. CDR3 DNA sequence: TGTGCCAGCAGTCCCGGGACAGGGACGCGTGGCTACACCTTC. It specifies CASSPGTGTRGYTF.

The J gene is TRBJ2-7, the V gene TRBV5-1; no firm D call. Trimming pared 1 base from V and 3 bases from J, leaving 11 bases between. The CDR3 extends over 14 amino acids. Germline loops: CDR1 SGHRS, CDR2 YFSETQ. This chain's CDR3 is CASSLQPEFYEQYF. DNA of the CDR3: TGCGCCAGCAGCTTGCAGCCTGAATTCTACGAGCAGTACTTC.

This chain joins TRBV5-1 and TRBJ2-7, with D hard to call. V was cut by 1 base and J by 0 bases, with 11 bases left in between. Germline V gives CDR1 SGHRS, CDR2 YFSETQ. The CDR3 extends over 15 amino acids. The CDR3 here is CASSLWQSSSYEQYF. The DNA for the CDR3 is TGCGCCAGCAGCTTGTGGCAGTCCAGCTCCTACGAGCAGTACTTC.

V is TRBV10-3 and J is TRBJ1-2; weak D call: TRBD1 (6 bases). The CDR3 has 14 amino acids. Between the trimmed V and J ends, which lost 3 bases and 2 bases, there was a span of 10 bases. Germline CDR1 reads ENHRY; CDR2 reads SYGVKD. The CDR3: CAISEQGGNYGYTF. The CDR3 DNA reads as TGTGCCATCAGTGAACAGGGAGGAAACTATGGCTACACCTTC.

The V gene is TRBV18, the J gene TRBJ2-2; D is possibly TRBD1 or TRBD2 (5 bases each). Germline V gene data show CDR1 as KGHSH and CDR2 as LQKENI. V gave up 2 bases and J gave up 5 bases, with 9 bases separating them. The CDR3 is 14 residues long. CDR3 coding DNA: TGTGCCAGCTCACCAGGGGACGTAACCGGGGAGCTGTTTTTT. Protein: CASSPGDVTGELFF. Supplemented by reference TRBV18 and TRBJ2-2, the full variable domain reads NAGVMQNPRHLVRRRGQEARLRCSPMKGHSHVYWYRQLPEEGLKFMVYLQKENIIDESGMPKERFSAEFPKEGPSILRIQQVVRGDSAAYFCASSPGDVTGELFFGEGSRLTVL.

V is TRBV7-8 and J is TRBJ2-7; TRBD1 is a possible D gene (6 bases). CDR1 and CDR2 from the germline V gene are SGHVS and FQNEAQ. With 4 bases removed from V and 6 bases from J, the gap between germline ends came to 19 bases. This CDR3 region has 15 residues. CDR3 residues: CASSSPLQGLAEQYF. The CDR3 nucleotides are TGTGCCAGCAGCTCACCGTTACAGGGTTTAGCCGAGCAGTACTTC.

Of note for this clone: With a much larger clone just one base away, this may be a read error. Other DNA sequences in this sample translate to the same CDR3. This chain joins TRBV11-2 and TRBJ1-1; D is uncertain. Germline-derived CDR1 and CDR2 are SGHAT and FQNNGV. There are 11 residues in the CDR3. Deletions cut 5 bases from V and 0 bases from J, with 1 base between. CDR3 coding DNA: TGTGCCAGCAGCCTGAACACTGAAGCTTTCTTT. Protein: CASSLNTEAFF.